This T cell receptor beta chain emerged from a study of patients and donors after allogeneic stem cell transplantation. Using its own MiXCR run on the RT-PCR reads, TCRdb lists one record per CDR3 protein. The sample has around 23,000 distinct CDR3 sequences, around 28% seen once. Per germline, CDR1 MDHEN and CDR2 SYDVKM. The CDR3 sequence is 14 residues long. V lost 3 bases and J 4 bases, leaving 9 bases between the germline ends. The sequenced material came from blood, either unsorted or a sorted T cell fraction (not recorded which). The chain links TRBV28 to TRBJ1-4; D is undetermined. The sequence was collected from a human donor who was either an allogeneic HSCT recipient or a stem cell or donor lymphocyte infusion donor (not recorded which). It is not recorded whose cells these are; they may come from a transplant donor. CDR3 in amino acids: CASSLGPLNEKLFF. CDR3 in DNA: TGTGCCAGCAGTTTGGGTCCCCTTAATGAAAAACTGTTTTTT.